These 8 T cell receptor beta chains were sequenced from one sample in a study of regulatory T cells in long-lasting Graves disease. Construction of TCR beta libraries relied on iRepertoire HTBI primers and on Arm-PCR targeting CDR3 regions. TCRdb reprocessed the multiplex PCR reads with MiXCR, giving one entry per CDR3 protein. Of 350,000 to 550,000 distinct CDR3 sequences listed, 14% to 15% are singletons. Time point reported: newly diagnosed GD, antithyroid drugs for less than 3 months. The TCR library was made from RNA that had been extracted from PBMCs in TRIzol. The same sample was also used in a study of T cells in Graves' hyperthyroidism and ophthalmopathy.

The input for sequencing was peripheral blood mononuclear cells (PBMCs), taken at new diagnosis, from a patient treated with antithyroid drugs. All receptors derive from a woman younger than 45 with Graves disease.

In this sample, this clonotype turned up many times. The V call is TRBV5-5, the J call TRBJ2-3, with 7 bases that match TRBD1. The trim removed 4 bases at V and 2 bases at J, leaving 7 bases unmatched. The CDR3 is 15 residues long. The germline V gene has CDR1 SGHKS and CDR2 YYEKEE (reference sequence). The chain's CDR3 is CASSHSTGSTDTQYF. CDR3 DNA sequence: TGTGCCAGCAGCCACTCGACAGGGTCCACAGATACGCAGTATTTT.

This clonotype was seen at least ten times. The CDR3 reads CASSLSPSPLAPDTQYF. In DNA, the CDR3 is TGTGCCAGCAGTTTATCGCCCTCCCCACTAGCTCCAGATACGCAGTATTTT. V usage is TRBV27 and J usage is TRBJ2-3; D may be TRBD2 (6 bases). Trimming removed 0 bases from V and 4 bases from J, with 17 bases in between. Germline V lookup: CDR1 MNHEY, CDR2 SMNVEV (reference sequence). The CDR3 is 17 amino acids.

This clonotype was counted a few times. CDR3: CASSLGVGGTEAFF. In DNA form, the CDR3 reads TGTGCCAGCAGCTTGGGGGTAGGAGGAACTGAAGCTTTCTTT. The V gene is TRBV5-8, the J gene TRBJ1-1, with D unclear. This CDR3 is 14 amino acids long. V gave up 0 bases and J gave up 5 bases, with 11 bases separating them. Germline-derived CDR1 and CDR2 are SGHTS and YDEGEE.

Ten or more counts support this clonotype. The chain joins TRBV28 to TRBJ1-1, with a possible D match to TRBD1 (5 bases). The ends were cut back, 2 bases at V and 8 bases at J, with 9 bases in the middle. This CDR3 is 12 amino acids long. Per the germline V gene, CDR1 is MDHEN and CDR2 is SYDVKM. The CDR3 coding sequence is TGTGCCAGCAGTTTAAGGGGTTGGGAAGCTTTCTTT. It yields the protein CASSLRGWEAFF.

Remarks on this clonotype: Relative to the germline gene, one junction end is altered; a read error may explain this. The V and J genes are TRBV6-1 and TRBJ2-1; 9 nucleotides align to TRBD2. This CDR3 comprises 18 residues. From germline, CDR1 is MNHNS and CDR2 SASEGT. CDR3 nucleotides: TGTGCCACCAGTGATTTGGGAGCAGCGACTAGCGGATACAATGAGCAGTTCTTC. This codes for CATSDLGAATSGYNEQFF.

The CDR3 bases are TGTGCCAGCAGCCCGGGACTAGCTAACTACGAGCAGTACTTC. Its translation is CASSPGLANYEQYF. The chain links TRBV7-2 to TRBJ2-7, with 9 positions matching TRBD2. This CDR3 is 14 amino acids long. The V gene end was trimmed by 5 bases and the J gene end by 3 bases; junction bases not matched to a gene: 5. Germline V gene lookup returns CDR1 SGHTA and CDR2 FQGNSA.

Remarks on this clonotype: A much larger clone lies a single base off, so this may be a read error. The chain is built from TRBV3-1 and TRBJ1-2; D uncertain. V lost 4 bases and J 0 bases, leaving 9 bases between the germline ends. Germline V lookup: CDR1 LGHDT, CDR2 YNNKEL (reference sequence). This CDR3 spans 14 amino acids. CDR3 DNA: TGTGCCAGCAGCCCTCCTTTCGCTAACTATGGCTACACCTTC. Protein: CASSPPFANYGYTF.

The table lists this clonotype with a few counts. The chain links TRBV4-1 to TRBJ2-7; TRBD2 matches at 13 bases. The ends lost 6 bases at V and 7 bases at J; junction bases unmatched: 3. CDR3 length: 13 amino acids. Germline CDR1 reads MGHRA; CDR2 reads YSYEKL. The chain's CDR3 is CASRGLAGKEQYF. The CDR3 DNA reads as TGCGCCAGCAGGGGACTAGCGGGAAAGGAGCAGTACTTC.